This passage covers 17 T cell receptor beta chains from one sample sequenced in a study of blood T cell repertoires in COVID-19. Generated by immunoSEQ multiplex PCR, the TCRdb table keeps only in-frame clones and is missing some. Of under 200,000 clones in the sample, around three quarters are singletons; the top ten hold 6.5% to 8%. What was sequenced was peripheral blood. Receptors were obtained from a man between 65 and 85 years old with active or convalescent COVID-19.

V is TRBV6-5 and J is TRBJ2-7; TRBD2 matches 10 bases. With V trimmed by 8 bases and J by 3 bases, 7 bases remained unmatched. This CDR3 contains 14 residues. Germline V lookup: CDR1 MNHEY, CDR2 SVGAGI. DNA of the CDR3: TGTGCCAGCTCTGAGCGGGGGGGACTCTACGAGCAGTACTTC. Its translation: CASSERGGLYEQYF.

The CDR3 nucleotides are TGTGCCAGCAGTCTTGACGGCTCTGAGGGACCCCTCCACTTT. Translation: CASSLDGSEGPLHF. V and J are TRBV7-9 and TRBJ1-6; unclear D gene. Germline V CDR1 and CDR2: SEHNR, FQNEAQ (reference sequence). The V and J ends lost 6 bases and 12 bases respectively, with 18 bases between them. This CDR3 is 14 amino acids long.

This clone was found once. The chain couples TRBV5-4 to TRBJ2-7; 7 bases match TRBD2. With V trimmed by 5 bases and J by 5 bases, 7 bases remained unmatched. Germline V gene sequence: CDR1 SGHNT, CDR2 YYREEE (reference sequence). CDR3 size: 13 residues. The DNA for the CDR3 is TGTGCCAGCAGTGAAAGGGGAGGGGACGAGCAGTACTTC. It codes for CASSERGGDEQYF.

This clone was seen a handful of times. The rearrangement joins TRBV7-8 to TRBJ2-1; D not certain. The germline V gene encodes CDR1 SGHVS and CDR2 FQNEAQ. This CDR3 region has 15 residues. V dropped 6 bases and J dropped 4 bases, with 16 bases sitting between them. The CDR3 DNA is TGTGCCAGCAGATTAAATGAAGCCGCTTACAATGAGCAGTTCTTC. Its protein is CASRLNEAAYNEQFF.

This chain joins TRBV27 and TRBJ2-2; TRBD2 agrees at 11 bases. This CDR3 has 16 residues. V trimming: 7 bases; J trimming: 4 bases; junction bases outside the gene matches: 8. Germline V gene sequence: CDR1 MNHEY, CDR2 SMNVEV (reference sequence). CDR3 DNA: TGTGCCAGCACTCTTAGCGGGAGGGCCGGCACCGGGGAGCTGTTTTTT. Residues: CASTLSGRAGTGELFF.

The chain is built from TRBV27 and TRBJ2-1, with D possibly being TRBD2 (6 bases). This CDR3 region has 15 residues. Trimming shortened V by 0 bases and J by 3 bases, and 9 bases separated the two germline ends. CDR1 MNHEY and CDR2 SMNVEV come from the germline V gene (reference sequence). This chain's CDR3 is CASSLSTSSYNEQFF. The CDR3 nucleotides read TGTGCCAGCAGTTTATCTACTAGCAGCTACAATGAGCAGTTCTTC.

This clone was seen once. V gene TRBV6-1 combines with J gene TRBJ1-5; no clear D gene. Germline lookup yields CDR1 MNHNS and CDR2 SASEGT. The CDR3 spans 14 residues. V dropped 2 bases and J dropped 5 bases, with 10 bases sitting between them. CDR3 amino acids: CASSEITDDQPQHF. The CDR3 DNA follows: TGTGCCAGCAGTGAAATTACAGATGATCAGCCCCAGCATTTT.

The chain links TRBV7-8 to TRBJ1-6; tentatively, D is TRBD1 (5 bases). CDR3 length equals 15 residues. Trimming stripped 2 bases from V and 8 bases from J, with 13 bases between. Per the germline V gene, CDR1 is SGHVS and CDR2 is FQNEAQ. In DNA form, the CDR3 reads TGTGCCAGCAGCTTAAGTATCGGGGGTGATTCACCCCTCCACTTT. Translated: CASSLSIGGDSPLHF.

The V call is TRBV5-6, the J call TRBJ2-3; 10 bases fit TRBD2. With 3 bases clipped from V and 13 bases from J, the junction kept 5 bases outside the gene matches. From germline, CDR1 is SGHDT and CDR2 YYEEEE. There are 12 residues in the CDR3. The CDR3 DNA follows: TGTGCCAGCAGCTCTAGCGGGGGTGGCAAGTATTTT. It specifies CASSSSGGGKYF.

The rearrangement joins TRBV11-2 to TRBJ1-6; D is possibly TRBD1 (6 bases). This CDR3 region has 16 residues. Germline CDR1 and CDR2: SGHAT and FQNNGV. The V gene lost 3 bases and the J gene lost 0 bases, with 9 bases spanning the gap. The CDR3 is CASSLDSTSYNSPLHF. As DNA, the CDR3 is TGTGCCAGCAGCTTGGACAGTACCTCCTATAATTCACCCCTCCACTTT.

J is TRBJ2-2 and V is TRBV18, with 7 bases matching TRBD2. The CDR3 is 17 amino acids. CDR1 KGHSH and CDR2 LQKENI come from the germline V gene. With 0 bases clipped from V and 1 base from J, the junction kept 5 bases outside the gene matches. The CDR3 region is CASSPPGGALNTGELFF. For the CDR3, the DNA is TGTGCCAGCTCACCACCGGGAGGGGCCCTGAACACCGGGGAGCTGTTTTTT. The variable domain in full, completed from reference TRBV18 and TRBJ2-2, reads NAGVMQNPRHLVRRRGQEARLRCSPMKGHSHVYWYRQLPEEGLKFMVYLQKENIIDESGMPKERFSAEFPKEGPSILRIQQVVRGDSAAYFCASSPPGGALNTGELFFGEGSRLTVL.

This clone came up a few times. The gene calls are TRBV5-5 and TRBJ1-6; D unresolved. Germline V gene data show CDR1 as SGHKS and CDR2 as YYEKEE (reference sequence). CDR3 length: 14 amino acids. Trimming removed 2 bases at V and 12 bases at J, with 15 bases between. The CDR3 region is CASSFGQRGEPLHF. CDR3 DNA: TGTGCCAGCAGCTTTGGCCAACGGGGAGAACCCCTCCACTTT.

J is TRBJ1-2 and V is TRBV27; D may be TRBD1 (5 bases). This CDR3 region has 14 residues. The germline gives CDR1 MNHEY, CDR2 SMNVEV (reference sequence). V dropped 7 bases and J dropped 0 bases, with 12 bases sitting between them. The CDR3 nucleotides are TGTGCCAGCAACCCAGCGGGGGCTAACTATGGCTACACCTTC. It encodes CASNPAGANYGYTF.

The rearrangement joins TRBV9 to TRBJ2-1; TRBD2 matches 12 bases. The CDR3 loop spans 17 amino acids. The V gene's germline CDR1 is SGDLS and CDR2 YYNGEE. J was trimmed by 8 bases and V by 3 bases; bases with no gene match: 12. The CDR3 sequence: CASSATHGLAGNDEQFF. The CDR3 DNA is TGTGCCAGCAGCGCCACTCACGGACTAGCGGGAAACGATGAGCAGTTCTTC.

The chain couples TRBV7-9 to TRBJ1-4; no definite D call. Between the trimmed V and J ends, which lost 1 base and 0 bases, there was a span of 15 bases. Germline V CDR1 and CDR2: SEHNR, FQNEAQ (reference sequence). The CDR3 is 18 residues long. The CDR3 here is CASSLGRWGAATNEKLFF. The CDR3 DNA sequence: TGTGCCAGCAGCTTAGGAAGATGGGGAGCCGCAACTAATGAAAAACTGTTTTTT.

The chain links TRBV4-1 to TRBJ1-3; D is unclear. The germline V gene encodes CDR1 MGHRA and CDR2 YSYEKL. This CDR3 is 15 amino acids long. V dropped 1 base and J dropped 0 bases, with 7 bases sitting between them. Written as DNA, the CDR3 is TGCGCCAGCAGCCAAGTCTACGACTCTGGAAACACCATATATTTT. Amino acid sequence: CASSQVYDSGNTIYF.

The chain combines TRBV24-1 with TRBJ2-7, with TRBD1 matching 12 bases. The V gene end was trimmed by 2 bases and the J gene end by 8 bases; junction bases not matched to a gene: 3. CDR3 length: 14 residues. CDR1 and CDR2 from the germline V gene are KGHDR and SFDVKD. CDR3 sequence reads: CATSDSGTGGKQYF. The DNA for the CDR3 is TGTGCCACCAGTGATTCCGGGACAGGGGGCAAGCAGTACTTC.